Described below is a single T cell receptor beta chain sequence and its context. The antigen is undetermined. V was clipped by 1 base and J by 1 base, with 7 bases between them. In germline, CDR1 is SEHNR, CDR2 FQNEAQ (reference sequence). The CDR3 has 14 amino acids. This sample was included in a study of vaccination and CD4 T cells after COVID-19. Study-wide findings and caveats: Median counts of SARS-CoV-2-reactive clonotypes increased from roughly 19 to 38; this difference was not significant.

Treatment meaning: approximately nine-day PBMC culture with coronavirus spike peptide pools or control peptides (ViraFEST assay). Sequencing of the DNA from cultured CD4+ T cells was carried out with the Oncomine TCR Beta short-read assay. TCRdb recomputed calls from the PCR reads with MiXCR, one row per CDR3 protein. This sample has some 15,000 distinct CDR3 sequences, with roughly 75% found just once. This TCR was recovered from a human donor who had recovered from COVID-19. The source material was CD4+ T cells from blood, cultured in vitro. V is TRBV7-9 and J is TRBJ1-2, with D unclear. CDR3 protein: CASSLGGGNYGYTF. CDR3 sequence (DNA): TGTGCCAGCAGCTTAGGGGGTGGTAACTATGGCTACACCTTC. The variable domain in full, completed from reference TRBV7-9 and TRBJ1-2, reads DTGVSQNPRHKITKRGQNVTFRCDPISEHNRLYWYRQTLGQGPEFLTYFQNEAQLEKSRLLSDRFSAERPKGSFSTLEIQRTEQGDSAMYLCASSLGGGNYGYTFGSGTRLTVV.